This paragraph reports one T cell receptor beta chain. Its cognate antigen has yet to be identified. The sample holds no much larger clone one base away, and base qualities are not on file. The data stem from a study of T cell changes during pregnancy in multiple sclerosis (dated by TCRdb to 2018 to 2020). About the study as a whole: In women with multiple sclerosis, the researchers looked at how the T cell repertoire shifted as pregnancy progressed.

The library was obtained by the immunoSEQ multiplex PCR assay. The immuneACCESS repertoire file appears here via TCRdb, limited to in-frame rearrangements. These files lack a portion of the clones; in checked studies, under half of the deficit traces to unresolved V genes, and the cause of the others is not known. The sample contains about 40,000 clones, 70% to 90% of them found a single time. The top ten clonotypes cover 0.45% to 0.6% of the sample. The CDR3 starts with the cysteine, ends with the phenylalanine, and has 14 residues. The read is trimmed to its CDR3 DNA, 42 bases read in frame from base 1. The CDR1 and CDR2 encoded by the germline V gene are SGHRS and YFSETQ. Trimming at the junction amounts to 1 base on V and 7 bases on J, and the germline ends lie 14 bases apart.

The TCR comes from a female donor with multiple sclerosis, enrolled in a pregnancy study. The sequenced sample was CD4+ T cells from peripheral blood mononuclear cells, obtained in the first trimester of pregnancy. Recombination joined TRBV5-1 with TRBJ1-2; too little of a D gene remains to name it. Read as DNA, the sequence is TGCGCCAGCAGCTTGCCAGGCAGCCTGGGTGGCTACACCTTC. Translated, it gives CASSLPGSLGGYTF.